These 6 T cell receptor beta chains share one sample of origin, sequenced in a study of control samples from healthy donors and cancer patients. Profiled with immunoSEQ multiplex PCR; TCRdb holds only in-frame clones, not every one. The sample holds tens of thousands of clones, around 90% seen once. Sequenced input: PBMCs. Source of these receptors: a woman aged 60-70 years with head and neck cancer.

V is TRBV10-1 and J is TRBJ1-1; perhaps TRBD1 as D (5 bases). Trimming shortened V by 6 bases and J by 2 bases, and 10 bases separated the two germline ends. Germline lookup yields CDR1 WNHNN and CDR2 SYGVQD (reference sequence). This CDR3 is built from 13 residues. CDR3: CASRSGTNTEAFF. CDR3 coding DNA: TGCGCCAGCAGATCCGGGACTAACACTGAAGCTTTCTTT.

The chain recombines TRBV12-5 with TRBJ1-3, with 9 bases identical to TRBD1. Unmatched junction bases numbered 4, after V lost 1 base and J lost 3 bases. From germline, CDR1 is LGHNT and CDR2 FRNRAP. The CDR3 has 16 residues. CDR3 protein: CASGLGDRDIGNTIYF. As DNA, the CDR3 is TGTGCTAGTGGTTTGGGGGACAGGGATATTGGAAACACCATATATTTT.

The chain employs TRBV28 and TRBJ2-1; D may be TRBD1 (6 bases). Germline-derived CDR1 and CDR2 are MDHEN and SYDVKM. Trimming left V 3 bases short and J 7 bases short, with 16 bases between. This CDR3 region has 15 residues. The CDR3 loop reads CASSFGLGRGNEQFF. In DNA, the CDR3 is TGTGCCAGCAGTTTTGGTCTGGGCAGGGGAAATGAGCAGTTCTTC.

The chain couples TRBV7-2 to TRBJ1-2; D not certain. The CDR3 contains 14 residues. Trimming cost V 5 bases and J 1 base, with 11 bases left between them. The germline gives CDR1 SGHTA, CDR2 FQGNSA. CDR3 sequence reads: CASSLRSGNYGYTF. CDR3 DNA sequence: TGTGCCAGCAGCCTCCGGTCGGGTAACTATGGCTACACCTTC.

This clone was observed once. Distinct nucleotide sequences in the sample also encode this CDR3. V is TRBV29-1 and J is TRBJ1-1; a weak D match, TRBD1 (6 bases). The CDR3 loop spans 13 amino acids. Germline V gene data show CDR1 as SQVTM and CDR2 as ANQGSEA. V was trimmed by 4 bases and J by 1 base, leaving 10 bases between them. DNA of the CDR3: TGCAGCGTTGTTCTGGGACAGAACACTGAAGCTTTCTTT. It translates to CSVVLGQNTEAFF.

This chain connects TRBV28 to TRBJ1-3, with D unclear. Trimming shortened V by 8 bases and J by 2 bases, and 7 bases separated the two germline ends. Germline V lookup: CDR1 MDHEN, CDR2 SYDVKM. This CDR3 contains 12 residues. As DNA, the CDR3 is TGTGCCAGCCGCGAGGCTGGAAACACCATATATTTT. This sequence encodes CASREAGNTIYF.